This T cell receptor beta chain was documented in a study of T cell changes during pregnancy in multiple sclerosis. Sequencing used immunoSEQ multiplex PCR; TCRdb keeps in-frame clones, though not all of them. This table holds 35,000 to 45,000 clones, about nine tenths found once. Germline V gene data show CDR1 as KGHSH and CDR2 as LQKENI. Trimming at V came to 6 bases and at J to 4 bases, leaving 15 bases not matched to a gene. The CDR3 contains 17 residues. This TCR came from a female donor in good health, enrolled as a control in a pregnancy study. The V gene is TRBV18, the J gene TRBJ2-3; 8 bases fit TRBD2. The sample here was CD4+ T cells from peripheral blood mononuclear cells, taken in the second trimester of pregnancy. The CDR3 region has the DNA TGTGCCAGCTCGCATACTAGCGGATCCAGGAGGGCAGATACGCAGTATTTT. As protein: CASSHTSGSRRADTQYF.